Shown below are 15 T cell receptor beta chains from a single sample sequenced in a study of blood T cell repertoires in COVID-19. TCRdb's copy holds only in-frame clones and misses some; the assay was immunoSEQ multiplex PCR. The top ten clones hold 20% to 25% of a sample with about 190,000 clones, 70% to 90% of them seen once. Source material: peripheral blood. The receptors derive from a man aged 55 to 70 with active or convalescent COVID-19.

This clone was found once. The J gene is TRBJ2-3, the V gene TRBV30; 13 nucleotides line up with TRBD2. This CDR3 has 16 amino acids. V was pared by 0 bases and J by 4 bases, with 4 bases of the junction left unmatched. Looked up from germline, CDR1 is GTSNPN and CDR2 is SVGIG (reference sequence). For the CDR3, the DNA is TGTGCCTGGAGTGTTTCACTAGCGGGGGGGGCAGATACGCAGTATTTT. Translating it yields CAWSVSLAGGADTQYF.

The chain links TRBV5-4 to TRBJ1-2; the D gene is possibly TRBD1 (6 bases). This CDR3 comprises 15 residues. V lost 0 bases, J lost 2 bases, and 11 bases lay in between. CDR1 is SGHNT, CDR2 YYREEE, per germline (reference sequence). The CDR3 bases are TGTGCCAGCAGCTTGGGGACAGAAATAAACTATGGCTACACCTTC. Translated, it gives CASSLGTEINYGYTF. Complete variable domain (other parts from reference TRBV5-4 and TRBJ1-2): ETGVTQSPTHLIKTRGQQVTLRCSSQSGHNTVSWYQQALGQGPQFIFQYYREEENGRGNFPPRFSGLQFPNYSSELNVNALELDDSALYLCASSLGTEINYGYTFGSGTRLTVV.

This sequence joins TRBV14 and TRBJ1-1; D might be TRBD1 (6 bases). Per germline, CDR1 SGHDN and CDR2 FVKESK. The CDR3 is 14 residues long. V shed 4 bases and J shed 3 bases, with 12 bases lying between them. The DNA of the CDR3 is TGTGCCAGCAGCCTAAACAGGGCGGACACTGAAGCTTTCTTT. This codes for CASSLNRADTEAFF.

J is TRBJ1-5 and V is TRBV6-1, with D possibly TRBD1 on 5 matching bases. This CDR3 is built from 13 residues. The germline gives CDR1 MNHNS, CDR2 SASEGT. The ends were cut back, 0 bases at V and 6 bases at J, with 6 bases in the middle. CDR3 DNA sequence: TGTGCCAGCAGTGAAGCCGGGGGTCAGCCCCAGCATTTT. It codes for CASSEAGGQPQHF.

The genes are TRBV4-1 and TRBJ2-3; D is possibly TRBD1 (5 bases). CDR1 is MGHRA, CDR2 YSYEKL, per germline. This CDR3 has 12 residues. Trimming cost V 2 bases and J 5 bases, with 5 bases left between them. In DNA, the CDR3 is TGCGCCAGCAGCCAACAGGGAGATACGCAGTATTTT. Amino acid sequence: CASSQQGDTQYF.

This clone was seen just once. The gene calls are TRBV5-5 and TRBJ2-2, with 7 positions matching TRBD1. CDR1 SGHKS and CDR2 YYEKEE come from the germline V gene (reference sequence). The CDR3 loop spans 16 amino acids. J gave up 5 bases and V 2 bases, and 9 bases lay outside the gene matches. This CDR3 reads CASSFSFGTATGELFF. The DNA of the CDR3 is TGTGCCAGCAGCTTCTCCTTCGGGACAGCTACCGGGGAGCTGTTTTTT.

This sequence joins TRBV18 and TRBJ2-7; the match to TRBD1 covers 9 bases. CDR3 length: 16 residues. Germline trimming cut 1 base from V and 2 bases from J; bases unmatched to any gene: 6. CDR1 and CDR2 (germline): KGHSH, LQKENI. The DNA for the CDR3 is TGTGCCAGCTCACCACTTGTGACAGGGGGTCCCTACGAGCAGTACTTC. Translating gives CASSPLVTGGPYEQYF.

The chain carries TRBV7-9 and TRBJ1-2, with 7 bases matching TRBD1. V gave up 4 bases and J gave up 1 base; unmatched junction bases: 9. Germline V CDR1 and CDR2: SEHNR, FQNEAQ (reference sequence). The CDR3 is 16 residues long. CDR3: CASSSLGQEFNYGYTF. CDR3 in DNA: TGTGCCAGCAGCTCCCTAGGACAGGAATTTAACTATGGCTACACCTTC.

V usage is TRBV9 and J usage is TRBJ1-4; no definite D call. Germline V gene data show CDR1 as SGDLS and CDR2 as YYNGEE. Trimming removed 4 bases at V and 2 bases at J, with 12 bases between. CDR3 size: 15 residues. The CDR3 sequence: CASSPTGRTNEKLFF. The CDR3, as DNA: TGTGCCAGCAGCCCTACGGGGAGGACTAATGAAAAACTGTTTTTT.

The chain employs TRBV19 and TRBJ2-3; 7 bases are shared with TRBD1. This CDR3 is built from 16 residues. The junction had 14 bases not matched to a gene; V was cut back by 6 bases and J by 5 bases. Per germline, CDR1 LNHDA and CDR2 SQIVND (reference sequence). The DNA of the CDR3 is TGTGCCAGTAGCAAATCGACGGGACAGATAAAAGATACGCAGTATTTT. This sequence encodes CASSKSTGQIKDTQYF. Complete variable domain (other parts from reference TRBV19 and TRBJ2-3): DGGITQSPKYLFRKEGQNVTLSCEQNLNHDAMYWYRQDPGQGLRLIYYSQIVNDFQKGDIAEGYSVSREKKESFPLTVTSAQKNPTAFYLCASSKSTGQIKDTQYFGPGTRLTVL.

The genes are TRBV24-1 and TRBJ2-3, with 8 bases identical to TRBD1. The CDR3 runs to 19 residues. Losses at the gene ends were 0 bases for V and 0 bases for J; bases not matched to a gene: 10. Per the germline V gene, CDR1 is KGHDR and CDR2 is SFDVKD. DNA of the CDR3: TGTGCCACCAGTGATTTGCTAGGACAGGGAAAGTCTAGCACAGATACGCAGTATTTT. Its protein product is CATSDLLGQGKSSTDTQYF.

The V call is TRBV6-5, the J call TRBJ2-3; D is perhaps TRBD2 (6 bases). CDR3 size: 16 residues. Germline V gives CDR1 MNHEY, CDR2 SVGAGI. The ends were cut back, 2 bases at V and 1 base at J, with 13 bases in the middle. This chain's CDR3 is CASSYVPPGGTDTQYF. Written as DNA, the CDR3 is TGTGCCAGCAGTTACGTCCCGCCGGGGGGCACAGATACGCAGTATTTT.

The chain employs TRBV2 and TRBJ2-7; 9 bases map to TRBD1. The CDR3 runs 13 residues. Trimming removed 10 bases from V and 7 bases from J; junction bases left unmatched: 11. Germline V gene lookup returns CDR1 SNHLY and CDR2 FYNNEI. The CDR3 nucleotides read TGTGCCACTGGACGGGACAGGGTATCAGAGCAGTACTTC. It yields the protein CATGRDRVSEQYF.

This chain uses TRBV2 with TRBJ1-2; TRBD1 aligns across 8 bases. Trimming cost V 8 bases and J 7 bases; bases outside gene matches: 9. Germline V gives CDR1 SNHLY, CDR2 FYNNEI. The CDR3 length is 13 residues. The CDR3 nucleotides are TGTGCCAGCGGGAGGACAGGGTGGTTTGGCTACACCTTC. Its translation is CASGRTGWFGYTF.

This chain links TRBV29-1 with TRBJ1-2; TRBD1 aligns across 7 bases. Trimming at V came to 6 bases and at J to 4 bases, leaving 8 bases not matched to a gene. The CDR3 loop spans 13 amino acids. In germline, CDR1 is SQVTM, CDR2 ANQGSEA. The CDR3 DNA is TGCAGCGTACGGGGGCCAGGGGGCTATGGCTACACCTTC. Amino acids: CSVRGPGGYGYTF.